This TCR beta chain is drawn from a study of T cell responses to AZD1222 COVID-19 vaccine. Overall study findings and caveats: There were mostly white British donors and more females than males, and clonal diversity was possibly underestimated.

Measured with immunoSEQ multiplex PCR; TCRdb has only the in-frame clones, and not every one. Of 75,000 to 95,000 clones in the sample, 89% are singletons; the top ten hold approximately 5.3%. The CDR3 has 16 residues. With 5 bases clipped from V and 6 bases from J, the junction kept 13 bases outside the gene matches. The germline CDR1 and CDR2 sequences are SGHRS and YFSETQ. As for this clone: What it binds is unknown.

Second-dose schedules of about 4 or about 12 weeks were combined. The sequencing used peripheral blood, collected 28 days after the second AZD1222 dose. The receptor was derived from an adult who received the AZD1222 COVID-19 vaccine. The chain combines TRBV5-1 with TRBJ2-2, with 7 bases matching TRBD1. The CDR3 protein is CASSYKQDRTPGELFF. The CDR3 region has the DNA TGCGCCAGCAGTTACAAACAGGACAGGACTCCCGGGGAGCTGTTTTTT.